Given below is one T cell receptor beta chain in context. Its recognized antigen is unknown. No much larger clone is present one base from it, and per-base qualities are unavailable. From V the trimming removes 7 bases and from J it removes 6 bases, while the gene matches leave 21 bases of the junction unaccounted for. In the germline V gene, CDR1 corresponds to SQVTM and CDR2 to ANQGSEA. Reading from cysteine to phenylalanine, the CDR3 counts 19 amino acids. CDR3 DNA is the only sequence kept; it has 57 bases, read in frame from the first base. In total, just over 650 healthy bone marrow donors made up the cohort. At the time of sampling, every cohort member was nominally healthy, though immune exposures that went unrecorded were likely present. The donor tested CMV seronegative, placing the donor among the 352 seronegative members of the cohort. Each donor provided a peripheral blood sample, and peripheral blood mononuclear cells were used for TCR beta sequencing. Genomic DNA was extracted from the blood cell samples with the Qiagen DNeasy Blood Extraction Kit.

Receptors were amplified or captured by the immunoSEQ multiplex PCR assay. A mixture of 60 forward primers for TCR Vbeta segments and 13 reverse primers for TCR Jbeta segments was used in the multiplex PCR. Amplification of the CDR3 region of rearranged TCR beta genes was performed with a multiplex PCR assay on genomic DNA. The amplified TCR beta libraries were sequenced on the Illumina HiSeq System as 87-base-pair reads. Regarding the original processing steps: A later analysis counted some 74 million unique TCR beta chains across the 600 to 850 repertoires, and about 10 million of these chains were shared by at least two donors. Raw reads were error-corrected and collapsed into unique sequences by a nearest-neighbor algorithm in which closely related sequences were merged to remove PCR and sequencing errors. Alignment of CDR3 sequences to IMGT reference sequences was used to assign V, D and J gene segments. For a sequence to be retained, a match of at least six nucleotides was required to both a V gene segment and a J gene segment. Rearrangements were called productive when the CDR3 lacked stop codons and stayed in frame with V and J; all others were non-productive. CDR3 was defined by IMGT convention, running from the second conserved V-encoded cysteine to the conserved J-encoded phenylalanine. The earlier analysis of 587 of the donors excluded sequences that lacked an unambiguous match to a single V gene segment. In an earlier analysis of approximately 550 of the donors, V segments were called functional above 56.7% productive rearrangements and were called segregating when the between-donor standard deviation exceeded 5%. To diagnose cytomegalovirus status from the catalog of TCR beta chain sequences, a statistical classification framework was built. V and J gene assignment, in a later analysis, came from comparing TCR nucleotide sequences with IMGT/GENE-DB human TR gene sequences. A later analysis assigned CDR3 sequences and most-parsimonious VDJ recombination scenarios with the TCRdist pipeline. In a later analysis, each TCR beta chain was defined by its CDR3 amino acid sequence together with its V-gene family, and reads without a unique V-gene family were excluded. To address suspected cross-contamination and a sequencing artifact, a later analysis removed some 620 highly shared, low-generation-probability nucleotide sequences. For each public chain, a later analysis derived a clonal expansion index from normalized ranks of inferred template counts within each repertoire. In a later analysis, generation probabilities were computed with a VDJ recombination model fitted to out-of-frame rearrangements, and the resulting probabilities were checked against IGoR. Hypergeometric tests were used in a later analysis to score TCR-TCR, TCR-HLA and TCR-CMV co-occurrence, with a repertoire-size bias correction applied to the TCR pairs. To estimate false discovery rates, a later analysis permuted the HLA or CMV assignments 20 times. A later analysis grouped co-occurring TCRs with DBSCAN, adding TCRdist sequence similarity when clustering within HLA-allele-positive subsets. Repertoires with fewer than 30,000 or more than 120,000 public chains, plus five repertoires with anomalous nucleotide sharing, were excluded from co-occurrence clustering. The table comes from immuneACCESS by way of TCRdb, which keeps in-frame sequences with V and J called. Part of the clones is missing from these tables; in studies checked, under half for an unresolved V gene and the rest for unknown reasons. D and trimming were read from the DNA, whereas the V and J calls and clone size are those reported in that table. The sample table shows about 160,000 clones, and around 73% are seen once. Under 1.5% of the sample belongs to the ten largest clones.

This entry is derived from a study of cytomegalovirus exposure and HLA in healthy donors (dated by TCRdb to 2015 to 2018). Regarding the research as a whole: According to an earlier analysis of a few hundred of the donors, about 170 million T cells yielded roughly 100 million unique TCR beta sequences and less than 300 Gb of sequence data. The study aimed to test whether signatures of past pathogen exposure could be identified by cataloging public T cell receptors. Class I and class II HLA loci were covered by the typing at four-digit resolution. To study patterns of TCR occurrence, a later analysis re-analyzed previously published TCR beta repertoires from around 700 donors and added high-resolution HLA genotyping. Typing coverage varied by locus: about 629-640 donors for A, B, C, DRB1 and DQB1; under 550 for DQA1; 606 for DPA1; approximately 490 for DPB1. Donor age, sex, ethnicity and CMV serostatus were collected together with the repertoire data. Every repertoire in the discovery cohort had been generated on one and the same sequencing platform. In an earlier analysis of roughly 540 of the donors, high-throughput TCR beta sequencing was used to judge whether each TCR beta V gene segment behaved as functional or pseudogenic. Genome-wide SNP genotypes for about three fifths of the roughly 670 donors were used in a later genetic analysis, which treated that subset as a discovery cohort. Of the roughly 400 genotyped donors, approximately 83% fell in the genetic ancestry cluster associated with self-reported Caucasian donors. Rather than using new phenotypic data, the later analysis identified candidate immune exposures from TCR beta sequences and from how often those sequences occurred across donors. On average, roughly 240,000 unique TCR beta nucleotide sequences were sequenced per donor among some 430 genotyped donors of the cohort, with 15% to 20% of those sequences being non-productive. Roughly 5 DR-DQ haplotypes were treated as single units for association and clustering because of strong linkage in the cohort. Around 300 gigabases of sequencing data and approximately 85 million unique TCR sequences were included in an early release covering 550 to 800 HLA-typed donors. The study combined high-throughput TCR immunosequencing, statistical association of individual TCRs with disease status, and machine learning to predict cytomegalovirus infection status. Besides the first cohort of under 700 subjects, a separate validation cohort made up of 95 to 150 different subjects was used. The study profiled the T cell repertoires of 500 to 800 subjects by immunosequencing and related them to cytomegalovirus serostatus.

Study-level results and caveats: In a later analysis, several top co-occurrence clusters were reported to appear linked to parvovirus B19, influenza, CMV and Epstein-Barr virus. In a later genetic analysis, fewer N-insertions in productive TCRs were reported among donors in an Asian-associated ancestry cluster than the roughly 700-donor mean. Strong co-occurrence of HLA alleles, especially DR and DQ, made assigning TCR associations to individual alleles difficult. This cohort had only TCR beta chains sequenced, and the lack of alpha or paired-chain data limited which features could be detected. A later analysis found that HLA-associated TCR beta chains were more clonally expanded and had lower generation probabilities than equally common non-associated chains. The sequencing pipeline was judged likely to have produced a cluster of highly shared sequence variants as a technical artifact. The authors suggested that the approach could potentially be generalized to other disease states and immunological phenotypes. Presence/absence analyses assumed roughly uniform sequencing depth across donors, an assumption that may not hold. V-gene and J-gene trimming of TCR beta chains was associated with a missense DCLRE1C variant in a later genetic analysis, and the association was replicated in an independent cohort. The classifier was reported to diagnose cytomegalovirus status with high specificity and sensitivity in both the original cohort and the validation cohort. In vitro tests confirmed that three of the cytomegalovirus-associated TCR beta chains recognize cytomegalovirus antigens. Over 15 rarely observed V segments, including chromosome 9 orphons, were excluded from the earlier analysis of about 610 of the donors because counts were too low. In an earlier analysis of around 600 of the donors, most TCR beta V segments were observed in productive rearrangements about 87% or about 30% of the time, broadly matching IMGT annotations. CMV serostatus was the only immune exposure information available for the cohort. A further reported finding was that TCR beta sequences accurately predicted the HLA-A and HLA-B alleles for most subjects in the first cohort. Linkage disequilibrium might explain the correlated functional status among segregating V segments, but an unknown experimental factor could not be ruled out. In a later analysis, most CMV-associated TCR beta chains were found to appear HLA-restricted, with HLA associations seemingly driven largely by CMV exposure. A later analysis associated approximately 17,000 TCR beta sequences with specific HLA alleles at a false discovery rate of 0.05. In a later analysis, TCR association rates were found to vary across HLA loci, with the most associated TCRs seen for DRB1 alleles and the fewest for HLA-C alleles. Most TCR sequences were observed very rarely across donors, whereas some public TCRs were present in many individuals. The study listed 164 TCR beta chains as associated with cytomegalovirus. Because some donors lacked HLA typing at each locus, the association tests relied only on the typed subset. Some IMGT-functional V segments, including TRBV6-2 and TRBV6-3, could not be distinguished by the 87-base-pair reads and were therefore excluded.

The sequence is built from TRBV29-1 and TRBJ2-2, and 12 bases in between align with TRBD2. What was sequenced was PBMCs. The clonotype was recovered from a male donor in good health and CMV-seronegative. Read as DNA, the sequence is TGCAGCGCCTCTGGACTAGCGGGACAGGTTTCGAACACCGCCGGGGAGCTGTTTTTT. Its amino acids are CSASGLAGQVSNTAGELFF.